Below, 29 T cell receptor beta chains from the same sample are listed, as sequenced in a study of CD8 T cells in ankylosing spondylitis. From the 5' RACE reads, TCRdb called clonotypes with MiXCR, one entry per CDR3 protein. The profile shows around 250,000 distinct CDR3 sequences, more than 15% of them singletons. Material: blood, either unsorted or a sorted T cell fraction (not recorded which). All receptors derive from a male donor with ankylosing spondylitis or in good health (not recorded which).

The rearrangement links TRBV12-5 to TRBJ2-1; 8 nucleotides agree with TRBD1. CDR1 is LGHNT and CDR2 is FRNRAP in the germline V gene. The length of the CDR3 is 16 residues. The V segment lost 2 bases and the J segment 9 bases; nucleotides outside the gene matches: 12. The CDR3 DNA is TGTGCTAGTGGTTTGCCCCCCCGCGGACAGGGCCCTGAGCAGTTCTTC. Its translation: CASGLPPRGQGPEQFF.

The chain's CDR3 is CASSTSSGNTIYF. The DNA of the CDR3 is TGTGCCAGCAGTACTAGCTCTGGAAACACCATATATTTT. This sequence joins TRBV27 and TRBJ1-3; D is unclear. CDR3 size: 13 residues. V shed 5 bases and J shed 0 bases, with 5 bases lying between them. The germline V gene encodes CDR1 MNHEY and CDR2 SMNVEV (reference sequence).

This clonotype showed up many times. The V gene is TRBV9, the J gene TRBJ2-7, with D perhaps TRBD2 (6 bases). V was pared by 0 bases and J by 4 bases, with 17 bases between. This CDR3 spans 16 amino acids. Looked up from germline, CDR1 is SGDLS and CDR2 is YYNGEE. CDR3: CASSVGGASDQYEQYF. CDR3 nucleotide sequence: TGTGCCAGCAGCGTAGGAGGGGCTAGCGACCAATACGAGCAGTACTTC.

The genes are TRBV20-1 and TRBJ2-1, with 8 bases fitting TRBD2. V shed 0 bases, J shed 9 bases, and the junction held 16 bases outside the gene matches. Germline V gene data show CDR1 as DFQATT and CDR2 as SNEGSKA (reference sequence). This CDR3 is built from 17 residues. CDR3 amino acids: CSARDPELAGEVGEQFF. The CDR3 DNA reads TGCAGTGCTAGAGATCCCGAGCTAGCGGGCGAGGTAGGTGAGCAGTTCTTC.

The rearrangement joins TRBV6-1 to TRBJ2-7; D ambiguous. Trimming took 1 base from V and 2 from J, leaving 12 bases between them. The CDR3 loop spans 15 amino acids. The germline CDR1 and CDR2 sequences are MNHNS and SASEGT. The CDR3 region has the DNA TGTGCCAGCAGTGAAGGGGCGGAGCAACCCTACGAGCAGTACTTC. Protein sequence: CASSEGAEQPYEQYF.

This sequence joins TRBV6-5 and TRBJ2-7, with 9 nucleotides matching TRBD2. V lost 4 bases and J lost 2; bases outside the gene matches: 3. CDR3 length: 14 residues. From germline, CDR1 is MNHEY and CDR2 SVGAGI. The CDR3 DNA reads as TGTGCCAGCAGTTTAGCGGGAGAGACCTACGAGCAGTACTTC. As protein: CASSLAGETYEQYF.

This clonotype was counted a few times. This chain links TRBV27 with TRBJ2-3, with D perhaps matching TRBD2 (6 bases). V dropped 3 bases and J dropped 1 base, with 20 bases sitting between them. CDR3 length equals 18 residues. The germline V gene has CDR1 MNHEY and CDR2 SMNVEV (reference sequence). CDR3 DNA sequence: TGTGCCAGCAGTTTTTCCCCTGGGGGAGGAGGGGGCACAGATACGCAGTATTTT. This sequence encodes CASSFSPGGGGGTDTQYF.

V usage is TRBV7-9 and J usage is TRBJ2-7; TRBD1 is a possible D gene (6 bases). CDR3 length equals 14 residues. Deletions cut 5 bases from V and 1 base from J, with 12 bases between. The V gene's germline CDR1 is SEHNR and CDR2 FQNEAQ (reference sequence). In DNA, the CDR3 is TGTGCCAGCAGCACCGGGACACAGTCCTACGAGCAGTACTTC. This sequence encodes CASSTGTQSYEQYF.

Ten or more counts support this clonotype. The V gene is TRBV11-2, the J gene TRBJ2-1, with unresolved D. This CDR3 spans 12 amino acids. V was cut by 0 bases and J by 6 bases, with 3 bases left in between. Germline CDR1 SGHAT, CDR2 FQNNGV. The CDR3 spells CASSLDGNEQFF. DNA of the CDR3: TGTGCCAGCAGCTTAGACGGCAATGAGCAGTTCTTC. The full variable domain, with the rest looked up from reference TRBV11-2 and TRBJ2-1, is EAGVAQSPRYKIIEKRQSVAFWCNPISGHATLYWYQQILGQGPKLLIQFQNNGVVDDSQLPKDRFSAERLKGVDSTLKIQPAKLEDSAVYLCASSLDGNEQFFGPGTRLTVL.

This clonotype was seen repeatedly, ten times or more. V is TRBV29-1 and J is TRBJ2-7; D might be TRBD1 (5 bases). The V end lost 7 bases, the J end lost 5 bases, and 12 bases lay between the germline ends. CDR1 is SQVTM and CDR2 is ANQGSEA in the germline V gene. The CDR3 is 11 amino acids. This CDR3 is CSAQGADEQYF. Here the CDR3 DNA reads TGCAGCGCTCAGGGCGCCGACGAGCAGTACTTC.

The gene calls are TRBV2 and TRBJ2-7; D gene ambiguous. Germline CDR1 and CDR2: SNHLY and FYNNEI. CDR3 length: 15 residues. Trimming stripped 8 bases from V and 3 bases from J, with 20 bases between. CDR3 protein: CASFRRSKTNYEQYF. The CDR3 region has the DNA TGTGCCAGCTTTCGAAGGTCTAAAACAAACTACGAGCAGTACTTC.

Many counts were recorded for this clonotype. This sequence joins TRBV12-3 or TRBV12-4 and TRBJ2-1, with 16 positions matching TRBD2. V trimming: 6 bases; J trimming: 8 bases; junction bases outside the gene matches: 4. The CDR3 has 15 residues. DNA for the CDR3: TGTGCCAGCAGCCTGGGACTAGCGGGAGGGGATGAGCAGTTCTTC. It codes for CASSLGLAGGDEQFF.

This clonotype was picked up a small number of times. The chain joins TRBV6-5 to TRBJ2-7; 7 nucleotides align to TRBD2. The CDR3 contains 17 residues. From germline, CDR1 is MNHEY and CDR2 SVGAGI. The V and J ends lost 2 bases and 1 base, in that order; junction bases with no gene match: 11. DNA of the CDR3: TGTGCCAGCAGTTACGCGTGGTCGAGGGGAGGGTCCTACGAGCAGTACTTC. Encoded protein: CASSYAWSRGGSYEQYF.

The gene calls are TRBV12-3 or TRBV12-4 and TRBJ2-2; D uncertain. The CDR3 spans 11 residues. V shed 8 bases and J shed 6 bases, with 7 bases lying between them. CDR3 region: CASVAAGELFF. In DNA, the CDR3 is TGTGCCAGCGTGGCCGCCGGGGAGCTGTTTTTT.

This clonotype was picked up a small number of times. The chain links TRBV7-8 to TRBJ2-1; 7 bases align to TRBD2. In germline, CDR1 is SGHVS, CDR2 FQNEAQ. J gave up 5 bases and V 5 bases, and 12 bases lay outside the gene matches. The CDR3 is made up of 16 amino acids. CDR3 amino acids: CASSHIVALADNEQFF. For the CDR3, the DNA is TGTGCCAGCAGCCACATAGTGGCCCTAGCGGACAATGAGCAGTTCTTC. The variable domain in full, completed from reference TRBV7-8 and TRBJ2-1, reads GAGVSQSPRYKVAKRGQDVALRCDPISGHVSLFWYQQALGQGPEFLTYFQNEAQLDKSGLPSDRFFAERPEGSVSTLKIQRTQQEDSAVYLCASSHIVALADNEQFFGPGTRLTVL.

This clonotype was seen at least ten times. The chain combines TRBV18 with TRBJ2-2; TRBD1 matches at 11 bases. The V and J ends lost 6 bases and 0 bases, in that order; junction bases with no gene match: 3. The length of the CDR3 is 16 residues. Germline V gene data show CDR1 as KGHSH and CDR2 as LQKENI. CDR3 in DNA: TGTGCCAGCTCGCAGGGACAGGGGGCGAACACCGGGGAGCTGTTTTTT. It translates to CASSQGQGANTGELFF.

The chain links TRBV7-2 to TRBJ2-7, with TRBD1 identical over 9 bases. Germline CDR1 and CDR2: SGHTA and FQGNSA. The CDR3 covers 14 residues. V lost 4 bases, J lost 4 bases, and 5 bases stayed unmatched. The CDR3 nucleotides read TGTGCCAGCAGCTCCGCGGGACAGGGATACGAGCAGTACTTC. The encoded protein is CASSSAGQGYEQYF.

The V gene is TRBV5-1, the J gene TRBJ2-7; 8 bases fit TRBD2. Trimming removed 4 bases from V and 5 bases from J; junction bases left unmatched: 11. This CDR3 region has 15 residues. Germline assignment: CDR1 SGHRS and CDR2 YFSETQ. The CDR3 loop reads CASSQTSAGENEQYF. As DNA, the CDR3 is TGCGCCAGCAGCCAGACTTCAGCGGGAGAGAACGAGCAGTACTTC.

This clonotype was picked up a small number of times. V gene TRBV4-1 combines with J gene TRBJ2-7, with 10 bases that match TRBD1. V was pared by 1 base and J by 5 bases, with 5 bases of the junction left unmatched. The CDR3 extends over 15 amino acids. Germline values: CDR1 MGHRA, CDR2 YSYEKL. CDR3 nucleotide sequence: TGCGCCAGCAGCCAAGGAGGGACAGGGGCCCACGAGCAGTACTTC. It is translated as CASSQGGTGAHEQYF.

This clonotype was counted a few times. The chain links TRBV6-5 to TRBJ2-5; TRBD1 matches 7 bases. After removal of 1 base from V and 1 base from J, the junction contained 0 bases not matched to a gene. This CDR3 comprises 14 residues. Germline V gives CDR1 MNHEY, CDR2 SVGAGI. CDR3 bases: TGTGCCAGCAGTTACTGGGACAGCCAAGAGACCCAGTACTTC. Protein: CASSYWDSQETQYF.

V gene TRBV4-1 combines with J gene TRBJ2-7, with a weak D call TRBD1 (6 bases). CDR1 and CDR2 from the germline V gene are MGHRA and YSYEKL. This CDR3 region has 16 residues. Trimming stripped 0 bases from V and 3 bases from J, with 15 bases between. The CDR3 region is CASSQDFPGDIYEQYF. For the CDR3, the DNA is TGCGCCAGCAGCCAAGATTTTCCAGGGGATATCTACGAGCAGTACTTC.

The J gene is TRBJ2-5, the V gene TRBV24-1; 7 nucleotides line up with TRBD1. The CDR3 sequence is 16 residues long. V gave up 4 bases and J gave up 1 base; unmatched junction bases: 8. Germline V CDR1 and CDR2: KGHDR, SFDVKD. The CDR3 nucleotides read TGTGCCACCAGTGAGTCGGGACAGCCGGTCCAAGAGACCCAGTACTTC. The encoded protein is CATSESGQPVQETQYF.

This clonotype showed up just a few times. The chain couples TRBV9 to TRBJ2-3; TRBD2 matches 9 bases. The CDR3 has 17 amino acids. Germline V gene data show CDR1 as SGDLS and CDR2 as YYNGEE. The junction had 7 bases not matched to a gene; V was cut back by 0 bases and J by 2 bases. The DNA of the CDR3 is TGTGCCAGCAGCGTAGGAGGTAGCGGGGGCCTCACAGATACGCAGTATTTT. This gives the protein CASSVGGSGGLTDTQYF.

The chain has TRBV7-3 and TRBJ2-1, with a weak D call TRBD2 (6 bases). The CDR3 loop spans 15 amino acids. Germline V gene sequence: CDR1 SGHTA, CDR2 FQGTGA. Trimming pared 5 bases from V and 4 bases from J, leaving 15 bases between. The CDR3 DNA reads TGTGCCAGCAGCCTACAACCGGGACTTTACAATGAGCAGTTCTTC. Its protein product is CASSLQPGLYNEQFF.

Only a few counts were recorded for this clonotype. The rearrangement uses TRBV28 and TRBJ1-4; the match to TRBD1 covers 7 bases. The CDR3 has 14 amino acids. CDR1 and CDR2 from the germline V gene are MDHEN and SYDVKM. V gave up 7 bases and J gave up 7 bases; unmatched junction bases: 9. CDR3 in DNA: TGTGCCAGCACCCTAGGGCAGGGGGTTGAAAAACTGTTTTTT. This codes for CASTLGQGVEKLFF. Full variable domain (rest looked up from reference TRBV28 and TRBJ1-4): DVKVTQSSRYLVKRTGEKVFLECVQDMDHENMFWYRQDPGLGLRLIYFSYDVKMKEKGDIPEGYSVSREKKERFSLILESASTNQTSMYLCASTLGQGVEKLFFGSGTQLSVL.

The chain is built from TRBV7-2 and TRBJ2-4, with 7 bases that match TRBD2. V was pared by 5 bases and J by 0 bases, with 7 bases of the junction left unmatched. The CDR3 totals 16 residues. Germline V gene lookup returns CDR1 SGHTA and CDR2 FQGNSA. CDR3 sequence: CASSPSGALAKNIQYF. The CDR3 nucleotides are TGTGCCAGCAGCCCCAGCGGGGCACTAGCCAAAAACATTCAGTACTTC.

This clonotype was counted many times. This chain links TRBV12-3 or TRBV12-4 with TRBJ1-1; the match to TRBD1 covers 8 bases. Unmatched junction bases numbered 11, after V lost 6 bases and J lost 8 bases. CDR3 length: 14 residues. In DNA form, the CDR3 reads TGTGCCAGCAGCCCTACCTTTGCAGGGGGCGAAGCTTTCTTT. This gives the protein CASSPTFAGGEAFF.

This clonotype was observed a few times. The CDR3 sequence: CASSFDRTLRPQHF. CDR3 DNA sequence: TGTGCCAGCAGTTTCGACCGGACGTTACGGCCCCAGCATTTT. The rearrangement links TRBV27 to TRBJ1-5; D is ambiguous. The CDR3 sequence is 14 residues long. V dropped 3 bases and J dropped 9 bases, with 15 bases sitting between them. Germline CDR1 reads MNHEY; CDR2 reads SMNVEV (reference sequence).

V and J are TRBV20-1 and TRBJ2-7, with D possibly matching TRBD1 (5 bases). This CDR3 spans 17 amino acids. Germline V gene sequence: CDR1 DFQATT, CDR2 SNEGSKA (reference sequence). With 0 bases removed from V and 9 bases from J, the gap between germline ends came to 27 bases. This CDR3 reads CSARDIGAIRTPVVQYF. For the CDR3, the DNA is TGCAGTGCTAGAGATATTGGGGCGATTCGTACTCCCGTGGTGCAGTACTTC.